The 32 T cell receptor beta chains reported below all come from one sample, sequenced in a study of blood T cell repertoires in COVID-19. Only in-frame clones appear in the TCRdb table, and some are missing; sequencing was by immunoSEQ multiplex PCR. The table lists about 56,000 clones, less than 90% of them singletons, with 15% to 20% in the top ten. Specimen: peripheral blood. These receptors were collected from a man between 60 and 75 years old with COVID-19, enrolled during active disease.

This clone has just a few counts. J is TRBJ2-5 and V is TRBV4-1; 7 nucleotides match TRBD1. Per the germline V gene, CDR1 is MGHRA and CDR2 is YSYEKL. After removal of 1 base from V and 5 bases from J, the junction contained 4 bases not matched to a gene. The CDR3 totals 14 residues. CDR3 in amino acids: CASSQADRRETQYF. The CDR3 nucleotides read TGCGCCAGCAGCCAAGCGGACAGGCGGGAGACCCAGTACTTC.

The chain is built from TRBV5-3 and TRBJ1-4, with 9 bases aligning to TRBD1. TRBV5-3 is an ORF, and what it does is uncertain. This CDR3 is built from 15 residues. Unmatched junction bases numbered 7, after V lost 0 bases and J lost 10 bases. The CDR3 DNA is TGTGCCAGAAGCTTGGTTGGGACAGGGTTACGAAAACTGTTTTTT. This encodes CARSLVGTGLRKLFF.

The chain joins TRBV6-6 to TRBJ2-1; the D gene is possibly TRBD2 (6 bases). This CDR3 contains 14 residues. Trimming removed 4 bases from V and 6 bases from J, with 13 bases in between. Germline V gene sequence: CDR1 MNHNY, CDR2 SVGAGI (reference sequence). The CDR3 sequence is CASSSSGDTNEQFF. The CDR3 DNA follows: TGTGCCAGCAGTTCCTCGGGAGACACCAATGAGCAGTTCTTC.

The rearrangement uses TRBV6-4 and TRBJ2-2; 9 positions agree with TRBD1. The CDR3 is made up of 15 amino acids. The V gene end was trimmed by 6 bases and the J gene end by 4 bases; junction bases not matched to a gene: 6. Germline V lookup: CDR1 MRHNA, CDR2 SNTAGT. CDR3 sequence reads: CASRPGTGSTGELFF. In DNA form, the CDR3 reads TGTGCCAGCAGGCCCGGGACAGGGTCCACCGGGGAGCTGTTTTTT.

The V and J genes are TRBV7-3 and TRBJ1-4; TRBD1 aligns across 8 bases. The CDR3 extends over 15 amino acids. V lost 4 bases, J lost 7 bases, and 8 bases stayed unmatched. CDR1 SGHTA and CDR2 FQGTGA come from the germline V gene. The CDR3 nucleotides read TGTGCCAGCAGCTCCGGACAGGGACGGGGTGAAAAACTGTTTTTT. Amino acid sequence: CASSSGQGRGEKLFF.

This clone has only a few counts. CDR3 sequence (DNA): TGTGCCAGCAGTACAGGGGCGGGCGAGCAGTACTTC. Translating gives CASSTGAGEQYF. The J gene is TRBJ2-7, the V gene TRBV5-4; 7 positions match TRBD1. V was clipped by 5 bases and J by 6 bases; unmatched bases: 5. Germline loops: CDR1 SGHNT, CDR2 YYREEE (reference sequence). The CDR3 is made up of 12 amino acids.

In this sample, this clone turned up a few times. The rearrangement uses TRBV5-5 and TRBJ1-1, with TRBD1 matching over 7 bases. V was clipped by 2 bases and J by 3 bases; unmatched bases: 1. Germline V lookup: CDR1 SGHKS, CDR2 YYEKEE (reference sequence). The CDR3 totals 13 residues. Here the CDR3 DNA reads TGTGCCAGCAGCTTAGACAGGGACACTGAAGCTTTCTTT. Translating gives CASSLDRDTEAFF.

This sequence joins TRBV24-1 and TRBJ2-1; 8 bases are a match to TRBD2. Germline assignment: CDR1 KGHDR and CDR2 SFDVKD. The CDR3 length is 15 residues. Trimming at V came to 9 bases and at J to 4 bases, leaving 10 bases not matched to a gene. CDR3: CATRPSAGAYNEQFF. CDR3 nucleotide sequence: TGTGCCACCCGTCCCTCAGCGGGGGCGTACAATGAGCAGTTCTTC.

This clone has at least ten counts. The rearrangement joins TRBV6-5 to TRBJ1-2, with unresolved D. CDR3 length: 12 amino acids. Germline assignment: CDR1 MNHEY and CDR2 SVGAGI. V was shortened by 5 bases and J by 8 bases, with 12 bases between the two germline ends. CDR3 sequence reads: CASSLAVSGYTF. DNA of the CDR3: TGTGCCAGCAGTCTGGCGGTTTCGGGCTACACCTTC.

This chain uses TRBV7-3 with TRBJ2-7; D possibly corresponds to TRBD2 (6 bases). The germline gives CDR1 SGHTA, CDR2 FQGTGA. Trimming removed 0 bases at V and 3 bases at J, with 6 bases between. The CDR3 has 13 amino acids. In DNA, the CDR3 is TGTGCCAGCAGCTTAACTAGCGGCTACGAGCAGTACTTC. Amino acids: CASSLTSGYEQYF. The full variable domain, rest sourced from reference TRBV7-3 and TRBJ2-7, is GAGVSQTPSNKVTEKGKYVELRCDPISGHTALYWYRQSLGQGPEFLIYFQGTGAADDSGLPNDRFFAVRPEGSVSTLKIQRTERGDSAVYLCASSLTSGYEQYFGPGTRLTVT.

This chain connects TRBV6-1 to TRBJ2-1; 7 bases align to TRBD1. Trimming cost V 4 bases and J 0 bases; bases outside gene matches: 6. The CDR3 is 16 amino acids. From germline, CDR1 is MNHNS and CDR2 SASEGT. The CDR3: CASSGLDRSSYNEQFF. For the CDR3, the DNA is TGTGCCAGCAGTGGCTTGGACAGGAGCTCCTACAATGAGCAGTTCTTC.

In this sample, this clone turned up once. The rearrangement links TRBV12-3 or TRBV12-4 to TRBJ2-7, with D uncertain. V shed 6 bases and J shed 1 base, with 7 bases lying between them. This CDR3 has 12 amino acids. This CDR3 reads CASSLESYEQYF. The CDR3 coding sequence is TGTGCCAGCAGCCTAGAATCCTACGAGCAGTACTTC.

The chain is built from TRBV7-3 and TRBJ1-6; no clear D gene. Between the trimmed V and J ends, which lost 4 bases and 9 bases, there was a span of 13 bases. CDR3 length equals 14 residues. Germline V gene lookup returns CDR1 SGHTA and CDR2 FQGTGA. CDR3 nucleotides: TGTGCCAGCAGCTCTGGTCCCTATGGTTCACCCCTCCACTTT. Protein product: CASSSGPYGSPLHF.

V usage is TRBV6-5 and J usage is TRBJ2-2, with 10 bases matching TRBD1. The trim removed 7 bases at V and 3 bases at J, leaving 5 bases unmatched. The germline gives CDR1 MNHEY, CDR2 SVGAGI. The CDR3 extends over 15 amino acids. The DNA for the CDR3 is TGTGCCAGCAAAGGGACAGGGGTTTACACCGGGGAGCTGTTTTTT. Encoded protein: CASKGTGVYTGELFF.

The V gene is TRBV7-6, the J gene TRBJ1-5; D may be TRBD1 (6 bases). V lost 4 bases, J lost 3 bases, and 16 bases lay in between. Germline CDR1 is SGHVS and CDR2 is FNYEAQ. The CDR3 covers 16 residues. The chain's CDR3 is CASSSEQGNANQPQHF. The CDR3 region has the DNA TGTGCCAGCAGCTCAGAACAGGGTAATGCCAATCAGCCCCAGCATTTT.

The gene calls are TRBV24-1 and TRBJ1-1; D remains unclear. V dropped 9 bases and J dropped 1 base, with 11 bases sitting between them. Germline CDR1 reads KGHDR; CDR2 reads SFDVKD. The CDR3 covers 13 residues. The CDR3 bases are TGTGCCACCTCTAGGGAGGGGAACACTGAAGCTTTCTTT. Its protein is CATSREGNTEAFF.

The chain carries TRBV18 and TRBJ1-1, with 8 nucleotides matching TRBD1. Germline V gives CDR1 KGHSH, CDR2 LQKENI. Trimming took 2 bases from V and 2 from J; bases not matched to a gene: 7. CDR3 length: 16 residues. The CDR3 reads CASSPTAGTGNTEAFF. The CDR3, as DNA: TGTGCCAGCTCACCAACCGCCGGGACAGGAAACACTGAAGCTTTCTTT.

The genes are TRBV11-2 and TRBJ1-6; D not resolved. Between the trimmed V and J ends, which lost 5 bases and 10 bases, there was a span of 9 bases. The CDR3 sequence is 12 residues long. Germline V gene lookup returns CDR1 SGHAT and CDR2 FQNNGV. The DNA for the CDR3 is TGTGCCAGCAGCCTTGAGATGTCACCCCTCCACTTT. The encoded protein is CASSLEMSPLHF. The variable domain in full, with the rest retrieved from reference TRBV11-2 and TRBJ1-6, is EAGVAQSPRYKIIEKRQSVAFWCNPISGHATLYWYQQILGQGPKLLIQFQNNGVVDDSQLPKDRFSAERLKGVDSTLKIQPAKLEDSAVYLCASSLEMSPLHFGNGTRLTVT.

This chain links TRBV30 with TRBJ2-1, with a possible D match to TRBD2 (6 bases). The V and J ends lost 1 base and 0 bases respectively, with 16 bases between them. The CDR3 has 17 amino acids. Germline lookup yields CDR1 GTSNPN and CDR2 SVGIG (reference sequence). The CDR3 spells CAWSGGDRGDSYNEQFF. CDR3 nucleotides: TGTGCCTGGAGTGGGGGGGACCGGGGCGACTCCTACAATGAGCAGTTCTTC.

The genes are TRBV6-5 and TRBJ1-1; D is ambiguous. This CDR3 region has 15 residues. Germline CDR1 MNHEY, CDR2 SVGAGI. Trimming stripped 2 bases from V and 0 bases from J, with 10 bases between. The CDR3 DNA sequence: TGTGCCAGCAGTTACGGCAGGACTATGAACACTGAAGCTTTCTTT. It specifies CASSYGRTMNTEAFF.

The CDR3 DNA reads as TGTGCCAGCAGCCGGATAGGACGGCGGGAGGGCTCGGGCTACAATGAGCAGTTCTTC. This sequence encodes CASSRIGRREGSGYNEQFF. V usage is TRBV11-2 and J usage is TRBJ2-1, with TRBD2 matching over 9 bases. CDR1 and CDR2 from the germline V gene are SGHAT and FQNNGV. V lost 5 bases and J lost 3; bases outside the gene matches: 17. CDR3 length: 19 amino acids.

V usage is TRBV10-3 and J usage is TRBJ2-3; 9 bases map to TRBD1. The V gene's germline CDR1 is ENHRY and CDR2 SYGVKD. The J segment lost 0 bases and the V segment lost 3 bases, leaving 4 bases of the junction unmatched. The length of the CDR3 is 16 residues. The CDR3 protein is CAISDGQGRSTDTQYF. Here the CDR3 DNA reads TGTGCCATCAGTGATGGACAGGGGAGGAGCACAGATACGCAGTATTTT.

This clone was seen just once. The V call is TRBV7-9, the J call TRBJ1-2; D is undetermined. V was clipped by 4 bases and J by 3 bases, with 24 bases between them. The length of the CDR3 is 18 residues. The V gene's germline CDR1 is SEHNR and CDR2 FQNEAQ (reference sequence). This chain's CDR3 is CASSSLTPRTRRYYGYTF. The CDR3 nucleotides read TGTGCCAGCAGCTCCCTAACACCGCGGACTCGGAGGTACTATGGCTACACCTTC. Filled out from reference TRBV7-9 and TRBJ1-2, the complete variable domain reads DTGVSQNPRHKITKRGQNVTFRCDPISEHNRLYWYRQTLGQGPEFLTYFQNEAQLEKSRLLSDRFSAERPKGSFSTLEIQRTEQGDSAMYLCASSSLTPRTRRYYGYTFGSGTRLTVV.

The chain combines TRBV10-3 with TRBJ1-1; 8 nucleotides agree with TRBD1. Germline loops: CDR1 ENHRY, CDR2 SYGVKD. The CDR3 has 14 amino acids. Unmatched junction bases numbered 3, after V lost 6 bases and J lost 0 bases. CDR3 sequence reads: CAIRGQEMNTEAFF. In nucleotides, the CDR3 is TGTGCCATCAGGGGACAGGAGATGAACACTGAAGCTTTCTTT.

This clone was counted once. The V and J genes are TRBV29-1 and TRBJ2-5; 9 bases map to TRBD2. Germline CDR1 SQVTM, CDR2 ANQGSEA. The junction had 10 bases not matched to a gene; V was cut back by 4 bases and J by 4 bases. This CDR3 is built from 15 residues. CDR3 sequence: CSVASGGGAGETQYF. The CDR3, as DNA: TGCAGCGTTGCATCTGGCGGGGGGGCAGGAGAGACCCAGTACTTC.

CDR3 region: CASSSLQGNTQYF. CDR3 bases: TGCGCCAGCAGCTCCCTGCAGGGGAATACGCAGTATTTT. The rearrangement links TRBV5-1 to TRBJ2-3, with a possible D match to TRBD1 (6 bases). The V end was cut by 3 bases, the J end by 7 bases, with 12 bases between. CDR1 is SGHRS, CDR2 YFSETQ, per germline. The CDR3 length is 13 residues.

This sequence joins TRBV5-5 and TRBJ1-5; D unresolved. Germline V gene data show CDR1 as SGHKS and CDR2 as YYEKEE (reference sequence). The CDR3 sequence is 15 residues long. The ends were cut back, 2 bases at V and 4 bases at J, with 13 bases in the middle. In DNA, the CDR3 is TGTGCCAGCAGCTTCTCTCGGGTTGGGAATCAGCCCCAGCATTTT. Protein product: CASSFSRVGNQPQHF.

The rearrangement links TRBV11-2 to TRBJ2-2; 12 positions match TRBD2. This CDR3 comprises 16 residues. With V trimmed by 8 bases and J by 7 bases, 11 bases remained unmatched. Germline loops: CDR1 SGHAT, CDR2 FQNNGV. CDR3 coding DNA: TGTGCCAGCCGCGGGCTAGCGGGAGGGCCAGGCGGGGAGCTGTTTTTT. Amino acid sequence: CASRGLAGGPGGELFF.

This chain links TRBV19 with TRBJ1-2; D perhaps matches TRBD1 (5 bases). The CDR3 length is 14 residues. The V and J ends lost 6 bases and 2 bases respectively, with 13 bases between them. Germline CDR1 reads LNHDA; CDR2 reads SQIVND (reference sequence). The CDR3 spells CASRSGGTNYGYTF. CDR3 DNA: TGTGCCAGTAGAAGCGGGGGGACCAACTATGGCTACACCTTC.

V is TRBV5-6 and J is TRBJ1-2; D might be TRBD1 (5 bases). CDR1 SGHDT and CDR2 YYEEEE come from the germline V gene. V lost 2 bases and J 0 bases, leaving 8 bases between the germline ends. This CDR3 region has 14 residues. CDR3 amino acids: CASSFGAANYGYTF. Written as DNA, the CDR3 is TGTGCCAGCAGCTTTGGGGCAGCTAACTATGGCTACACCTTC. Drawing the rest from reference TRBV5-6 and TRBJ1-2, the complete variable domain is DAGVTQSPTHLIKTRGQQVTLRCSPKSGHDTVSWYQQALGQGPQFIFQYYEEEERQRGNFPDRFSGHQFPNYSSELNVNALLLGDSALYLCASSFGAANYGYTFGSGTRLTVV.

The V and J genes are TRBV7-9 and TRBJ1-5, with D unresolved. Deletions cut 2 bases from V and 2 bases from J, with 13 bases between. CDR1 and CDR2 (germline): SEHNR, FQNEAQ (reference sequence). The CDR3 extends over 16 amino acids. CDR3: CASSLQDPGGNQPQHF. CDR3 in DNA: TGTGCCAGCAGCTTACAGGACCCGGGAGGCAATCAGCCCCAGCATTTT.

This clone was seen only a few times. The genes are TRBV6-6 and TRBJ2-5; possible D gene TRBD1, 6 bases. The V gene lost 7 bases and the J gene lost 4 bases, with 19 bases spanning the gap. CDR1 MNHNY and CDR2 SVGAGI come from the germline V gene (reference sequence). The CDR3 runs 15 residues. CDR3 in amino acids: CASKMPRGGGETQYF. The CDR3 DNA reads TGTGCCAGCAAAATGCCCAGGGGCGGAGGAGAGACCCAGTACTTC.